This TCR beta chain appears in the sequencing data of a study of cytomegalovirus exposure and HLA in healthy donors. About the research overall: Samples from HLA-typed donors yielded some 85 million unique TCRs in an early data release. Membership in the Caucasian-associated ancestry cluster was found for 75% to 90% of approximately 400 genotyped donors.

Study-wide points: Links to common viral pathogens appeared, in a later analysis, for several of the most significant clusters. The study put 150 to 200 TCR beta chains on its list as cytomegalovirus-associated.

The V segment lost 6 bases and the J segment 5 bases; nucleotides outside the gene matches: 13. The CDR3 covers 16 residues. Germline CDR1 LNHDA, CDR2 SQIVND (reference sequence). The PCR was carried out with 60 Vbeta primers and 13 Jbeta primers. Profiled with immunoSEQ multiplex PCR; TCRdb holds only in-frame clones, not every one. This table holds around 200,000 clones, roughly 80% found once. In regard to this clone: What it binds is unknown.

This receptor was taken from a man aged 50-60 years in good health and CMV-seronegative. The rearrangement joins TRBV19 to TRBJ2-5; 9 bases agree with TRBD2. Sequencing was carried out using PBMCs. The CDR3 loop is CASSRLVAGAGETQYF. The CDR3, as DNA: TGTGCCAGTAGCCGCCTAGTAGCGGGGGCAGGCGAGACCCAGTACTTC.